The source of this T cell receptor beta chain is a study of shared clonotypes between healthy human individuals. Study-wide context: Donors were a couple of women and three men aged 18 to 49.

Comment on this clone: Its antigen is not identified.

Overall study results and limits: Donor clonotype sharing was expected to depend on sequencing depth.

Trimming pared 3 bases from V and 6 bases from J, leaving 18 bases between. Germline CDR1 SNHLY, CDR2 FYNNEI. CDR3 length: 16 amino acids. Original processing notes: ImmunoSEQ supplied junction-only sequences lacking quality scores, so filtering was different. Libraries were prepared by immunoSEQ multiplex PCR; TCRdb keeps only in-frame clonotypes and omits some of them. V and J calls and clone size are as listed in that table; D and trimming were resolved from the DNA. This table has about 470,000 clones, around 75% appearing once. Sequencing used PBMCs. The clonotype was recovered from a woman between 40 and 50 years old in good health. Some clones in this sample may be carry-over from other donors' samples. The gene calls are TRBV2 and TRBJ1-5; a possible D gene is TRBD1 (6 bases). Here the CDR3 reads CASSDDRPGVGQPQHF. The DNA of the CDR3 is TGTGCCAGCAGTGACGACCGGCCAGGGGTTGGTCAGCCCCAGCATTTT.